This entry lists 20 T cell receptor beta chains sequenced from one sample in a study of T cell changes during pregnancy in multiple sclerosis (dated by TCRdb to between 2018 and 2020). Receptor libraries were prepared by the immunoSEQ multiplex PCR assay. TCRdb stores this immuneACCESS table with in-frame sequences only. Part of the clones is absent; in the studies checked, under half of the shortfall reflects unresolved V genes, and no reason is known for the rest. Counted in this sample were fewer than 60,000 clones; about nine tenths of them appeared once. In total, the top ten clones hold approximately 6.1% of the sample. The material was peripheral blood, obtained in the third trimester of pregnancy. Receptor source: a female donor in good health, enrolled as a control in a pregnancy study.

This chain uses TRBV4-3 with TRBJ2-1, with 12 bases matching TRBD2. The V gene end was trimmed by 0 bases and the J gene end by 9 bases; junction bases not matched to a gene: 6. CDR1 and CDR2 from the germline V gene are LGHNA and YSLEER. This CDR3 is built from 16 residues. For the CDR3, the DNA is TGCGCCAGCAGCCAAGACCTAGCGGGGGGGCCCGGTGAGCAGTTCTTC. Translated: CASSQDLAGGPGEQFF.

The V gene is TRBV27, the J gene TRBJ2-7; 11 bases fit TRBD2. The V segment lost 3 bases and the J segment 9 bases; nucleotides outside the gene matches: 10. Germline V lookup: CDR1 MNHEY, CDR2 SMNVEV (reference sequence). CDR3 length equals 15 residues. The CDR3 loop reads CASSLLSGRGQGQYF. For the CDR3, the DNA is TGTGCCAGCAGTTTGCTTAGCGGGAGGGGTCAGGGGCAGTACTTC.

The CDR3 DNA reads TGCAGCGTTGTCGGGGTTCCGGATTACGAGCAGTACTTC. Translated: CSVVGVPDYEQYF. The chain carries TRBV29-1 and TRBJ2-7, with D tentatively TRBD2 (5 bases). Trimming took off 4 bases at V and 4 bases at J, with 14 bases between the two ends. This CDR3 is 13 amino acids long. Per the germline V gene, CDR1 is SQVTM and CDR2 is ANQGSEA.

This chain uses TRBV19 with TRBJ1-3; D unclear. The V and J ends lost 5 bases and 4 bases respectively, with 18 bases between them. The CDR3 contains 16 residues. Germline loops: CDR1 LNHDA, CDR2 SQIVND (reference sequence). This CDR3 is CASSSIRGVSGNTIYF. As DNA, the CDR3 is TGTGCCAGTAGTTCCATTCGTGGAGTTTCGGGAAACACCATATATTTT.

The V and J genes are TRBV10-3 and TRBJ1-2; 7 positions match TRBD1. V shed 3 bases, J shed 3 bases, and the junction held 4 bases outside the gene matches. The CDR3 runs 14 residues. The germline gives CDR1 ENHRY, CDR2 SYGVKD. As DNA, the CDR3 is TGTGCCATCAGTGACCGGACAGGAGACTATGGCTACACCTTC. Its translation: CAISDRTGDYGYTF.

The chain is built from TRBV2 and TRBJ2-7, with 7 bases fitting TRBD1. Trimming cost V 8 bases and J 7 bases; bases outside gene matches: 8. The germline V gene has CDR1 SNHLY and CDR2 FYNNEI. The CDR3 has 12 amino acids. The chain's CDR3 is CASQQGLGEQYF. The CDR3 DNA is TGTGCCAGCCAACAGGGGTTGGGGGAGCAGTACTTC.

The CDR3: CASSPGLAGGHEQFF. In DNA form, the CDR3 reads TGTGCCAGCTCACCCGGACTAGCGGGAGGGCACGAGCAGTTCTTC. The chain is built from TRBV18 and TRBJ2-1; the match to TRBD2 covers 15 bases. Germline trimming cut 3 bases from V and 10 bases from J; bases unmatched to any gene: 4. CDR3 size: 15 residues. Germline loops: CDR1 KGHSH, CDR2 LQKENI.

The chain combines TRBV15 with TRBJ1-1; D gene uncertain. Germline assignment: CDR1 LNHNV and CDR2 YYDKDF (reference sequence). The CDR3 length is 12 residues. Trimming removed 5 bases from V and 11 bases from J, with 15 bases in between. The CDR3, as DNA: TGTGCCACCAGCGGAGCGGGTTTTAGTGCTTTCTTT. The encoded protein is CATSGAGFSAFF.

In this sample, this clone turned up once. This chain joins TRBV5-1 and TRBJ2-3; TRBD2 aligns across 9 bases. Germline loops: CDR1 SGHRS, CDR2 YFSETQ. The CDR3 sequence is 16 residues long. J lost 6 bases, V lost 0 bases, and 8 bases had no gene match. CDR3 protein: CASSLGPSGASDTQYF. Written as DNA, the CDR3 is TGCGCCAGCAGCTTGGGCCCTAGCGGGGCCAGCGATACGCAGTATTTT. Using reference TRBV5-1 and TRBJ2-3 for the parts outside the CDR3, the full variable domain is KAGVTQTPRYLIKTRGQQVTLSCSPISGHRSVSWYQQTPGQGLQFLFEYFSETQRNKGNFPGRFSGRQFSNSRSEMNVSTLELGDSALYLCASSLGPSGASDTQYFGPGTRLTVL.

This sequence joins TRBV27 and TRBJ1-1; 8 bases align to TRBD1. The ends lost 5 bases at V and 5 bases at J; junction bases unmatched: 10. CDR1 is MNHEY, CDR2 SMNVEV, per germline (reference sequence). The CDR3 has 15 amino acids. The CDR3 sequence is CASSPLRDRRTEAFF. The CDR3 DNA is TGTGCCAGCAGTCCACTGAGGGACAGGAGGACTGAAGCTTTCTTT.

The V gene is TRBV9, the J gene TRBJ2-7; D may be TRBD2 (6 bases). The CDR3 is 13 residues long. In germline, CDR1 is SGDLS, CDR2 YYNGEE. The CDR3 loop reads CAAEGPDPYEQYF. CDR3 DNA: TGTGCGGCGGAGGGACCCGACCCCTACGAGCAGTACTTC.

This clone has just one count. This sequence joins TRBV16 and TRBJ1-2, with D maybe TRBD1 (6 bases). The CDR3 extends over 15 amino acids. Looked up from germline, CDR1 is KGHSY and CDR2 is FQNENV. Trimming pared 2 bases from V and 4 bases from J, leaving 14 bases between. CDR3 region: CASSQPGQTFYGYTF. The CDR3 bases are TGTGCCAGCAGCCAACCCGGACAGACCTTCTATGGCTACACCTTC. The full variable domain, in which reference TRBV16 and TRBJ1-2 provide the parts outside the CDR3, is GEEVAQTPKHLVRGEGQKAKLYCAPIKGHSYVFWYQQVLKNEFKFLISFQNENVFDETGMPKERFSAKCLPNSPCSLEIQATKLEDSAVYFCASSQPGQTFYGYTFGSGTRLTVV.

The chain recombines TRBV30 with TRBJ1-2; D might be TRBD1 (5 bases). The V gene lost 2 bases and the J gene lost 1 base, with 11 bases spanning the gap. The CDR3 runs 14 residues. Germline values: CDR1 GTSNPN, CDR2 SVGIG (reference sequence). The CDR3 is CAWSKGQGNYGYTF. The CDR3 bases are TGTGCCTGGAGTAAGGGGCAGGGTAACTATGGCTACACCTTC.

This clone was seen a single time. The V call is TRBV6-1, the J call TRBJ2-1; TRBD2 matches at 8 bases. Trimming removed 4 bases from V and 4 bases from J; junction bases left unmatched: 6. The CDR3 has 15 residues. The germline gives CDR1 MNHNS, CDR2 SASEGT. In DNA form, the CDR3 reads TGTGCCAGCAGTGCGGCGGGAGGAACATACAATGAGCAGTTCTTC. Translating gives CASSAAGGTYNEQFF.

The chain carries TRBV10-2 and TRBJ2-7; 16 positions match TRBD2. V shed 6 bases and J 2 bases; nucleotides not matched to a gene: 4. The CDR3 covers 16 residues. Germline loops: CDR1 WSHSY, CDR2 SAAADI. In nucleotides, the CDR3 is TGCGCCAGCAGCGCCGGGACTAGCGGGGGGGCCTACGAGCAGTACTTC. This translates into CASSAGTSGGAYEQYF.

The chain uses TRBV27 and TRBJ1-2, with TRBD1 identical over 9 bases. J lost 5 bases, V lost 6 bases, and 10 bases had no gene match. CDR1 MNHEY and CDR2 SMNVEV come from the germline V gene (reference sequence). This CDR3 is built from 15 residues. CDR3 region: CASRPAGTGTYGYTF. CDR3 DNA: TGTGCCAGCAGGCCAGCCGGGACAGGGACGTATGGCTACACCTTC.

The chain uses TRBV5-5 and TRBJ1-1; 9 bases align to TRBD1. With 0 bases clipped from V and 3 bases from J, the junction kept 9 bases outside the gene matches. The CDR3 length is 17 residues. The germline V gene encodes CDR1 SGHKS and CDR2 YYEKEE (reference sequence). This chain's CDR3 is CASSLALGTGRDTEAFF. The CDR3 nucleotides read TGTGCCAGCAGCTTGGCTCTTGGGACAGGGCGAGACACTGAAGCTTTCTTT.

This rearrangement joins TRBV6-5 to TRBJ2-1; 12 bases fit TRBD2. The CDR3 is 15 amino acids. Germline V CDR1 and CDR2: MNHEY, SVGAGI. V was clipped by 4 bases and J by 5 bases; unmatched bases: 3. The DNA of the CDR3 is TGTGCCAGCAGTTCACTAGCGGGGGGCCACAATGAGCAGTTCTTC. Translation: CASSSLAGGHNEQFF.

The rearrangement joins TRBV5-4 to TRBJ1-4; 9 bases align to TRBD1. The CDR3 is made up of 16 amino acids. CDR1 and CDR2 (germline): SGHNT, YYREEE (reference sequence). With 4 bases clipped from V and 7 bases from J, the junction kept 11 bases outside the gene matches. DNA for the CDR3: TGTGCCAGCAGCGACCGAGGGACAGGGAACGGTGAAAAACTGTTTTTT. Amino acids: CASSDRGTGNGEKLFF. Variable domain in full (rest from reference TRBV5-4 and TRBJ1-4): ETGVTQSPTHLIKTRGQQVTLRCSSQSGHNTVSWYQQALGQGPQFIFQYYREEENGRGNFPPRFSGLQFPNYSSELNVNALELDDSALYLCASSDRGTGNGEKLFFGSGTQLSVL.

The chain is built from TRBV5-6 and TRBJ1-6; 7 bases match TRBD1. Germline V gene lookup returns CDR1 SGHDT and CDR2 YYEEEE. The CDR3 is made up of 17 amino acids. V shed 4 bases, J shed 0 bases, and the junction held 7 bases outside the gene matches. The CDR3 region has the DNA TGTGCCAGCAGCATGACAGGGACCGGCTCCTATAATTCACCCCTCCACTTT. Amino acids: CASSMTGTGSYNSPLHF.